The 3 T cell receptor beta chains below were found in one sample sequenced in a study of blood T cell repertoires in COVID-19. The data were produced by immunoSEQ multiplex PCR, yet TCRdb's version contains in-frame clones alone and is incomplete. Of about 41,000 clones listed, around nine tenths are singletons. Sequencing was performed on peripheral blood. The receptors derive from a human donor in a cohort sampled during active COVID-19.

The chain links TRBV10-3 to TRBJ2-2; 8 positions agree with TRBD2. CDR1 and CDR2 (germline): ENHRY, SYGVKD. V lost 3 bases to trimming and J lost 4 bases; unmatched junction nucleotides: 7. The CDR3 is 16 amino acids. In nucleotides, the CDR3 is TGTGCCATCAGTGACCCGCCCGGGGGGGGCACCGGGGAGCTGTTTTTT. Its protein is CAISDPPGGGTGELFF.

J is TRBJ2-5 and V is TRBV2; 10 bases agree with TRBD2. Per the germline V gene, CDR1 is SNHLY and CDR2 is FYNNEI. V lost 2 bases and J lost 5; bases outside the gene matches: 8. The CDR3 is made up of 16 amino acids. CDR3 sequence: CASSERSGRVLETQYF. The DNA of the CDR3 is TGTGCCAGCAGTGAACGGAGCGGGAGGGTCCTGGAGACCCAGTACTTC.

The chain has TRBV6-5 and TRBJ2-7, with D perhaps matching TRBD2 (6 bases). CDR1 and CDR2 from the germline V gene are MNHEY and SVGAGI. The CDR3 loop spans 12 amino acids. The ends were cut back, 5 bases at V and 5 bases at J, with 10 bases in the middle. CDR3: CASSPSGDEQYF. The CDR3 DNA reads TGTGCCAGCAGTCCCTCGGGGGACGAGCAGTACTTC.